This is a list of T cell receptor beta chains from one sample in a study of cytomegalovirus exposure and HLA in healthy donors. Measured with immunoSEQ multiplex PCR; TCRdb has only the in-frame clones, and not every one. In the table there are 200,000 or so clones, approximately 83% of which are singletons. The specimen sequenced was PBMCs. The source of these receptors is a boy aged 2 to 10 in good health and CMV-seronegative. Both conserved end residues are part of each CDR3. Each record gives: D gene, CDR3 length, J gene, V gene, clone size, CDR3 DNA, CDR3 protein. The D gene is left open where the match is weak. For some rows the clone size is stated as once, few or many, or as a class when expanded; others skip it.

d_call: -
cdr3_length: 14
j_call: TRBJ1-5
v_call: TRBV4-1
clone_size: -
cdr3_nt: TGCGCCAGCAGCCAAGGACTGAGCAATCAGCCCCAGCATTTT
cdr3_aa: CASSQGLSNQPQHF

d_call: TRBD1
cdr3_length: 19
j_call: TRBJ1-2
v_call: TRBV5-4
clone_size: -
cdr3_nt: TGTGCCAGCAGCTACAACTCGCATGCTTACCAGGGGGCCAACTATGGCTACACCTTC
cdr3_aa: CASSYNSHAYQGANYGYTF

d_call: TRBD2
cdr3_length: 15
j_call: TRBJ2-7
v_call: TRBV7-9
clone_size: -
cdr3_nt: TGTGCCAGCAGCTTACGGGTGGCGGGGAGGGGCGAGCAGTACTTC
cdr3_aa: CASSLRVAGRGEQYF

d_call: TRBD2
cdr3_length: 15
j_call: TRBJ2-7
v_call: TRBV9
clone_size: few
cdr3_nt: TGTGCCAGCAGCGCTTCCAGCGGGGGGGCTTACGAGCAGTACTTC
cdr3_aa: CASSASSGGAYEQYF

d_call: TRBD1
cdr3_length: 14
j_call: TRBJ1-2
v_call: TRBV2
clone_size: few
cdr3_nt: TGTGCCAGCAGTTCCGGGACAGGGGGATATGGCTACACCTTC
cdr3_aa: CASSSGTGGYGYTF

d_call: TRBD1
cdr3_length: 16
j_call: TRBJ2-2
v_call: TRBV4-2
clone_size: -
cdr3_nt: TGTGCCAGCAGCTCCCGGGACAGGGGGACCACCGGGGAGCTGTTTTTT
cdr3_aa: CASSSRDRGTTGELFF

d_call: -
cdr3_length: 15
j_call: TRBJ2-5
v_call: TRBV21-1
clone_size: -
cdr3_nt: TGTGCCAGCAGCAAATTGGAGACAGGGGGAGAGACCCAGTACTTC
cdr3_aa: CASSKLETGGETQYF

d_call: -
cdr3_length: 12
j_call: TRBJ2-1
v_call: TRBV29-1
clone_size: -
cdr3_nt: TGCAGCGCTAGTTACAGGGTCAATGAGCAGTTCTTC
cdr3_aa: CSASYRVNEQFF

d_call: -
cdr3_length: 15
j_call: TRBJ1-1
v_call: TRBV5-1
clone_size: -
cdr3_nt: TGCGCCAGCAGCTTGGGGCCGGGTGTAGGCACTGAAGCTTTCTTT
cdr3_aa: CASSLGPGVGTEAFF

d_call: TRBD1
cdr3_length: 15
j_call: TRBJ1-1
v_call: TRBV7-9
clone_size: -
cdr3_nt: TGTGCCAGCAGCTCAAATACAGGGGCGAACACTGAAGCTTTCTTT
cdr3_aa: CASSSNTGANTEAFF

d_call: -
cdr3_length: 13
j_call: TRBJ2-7
v_call: TRBV7-9
clone_size: -
cdr3_nt: TGTGCCAGCAGCCCGGAGGGGGGGAACGAGCAGTACTTC
cdr3_aa: CASSPEGGNEQYF

d_call: -
cdr3_length: 16
j_call: TRBJ2-2
v_call: TRBV5-6
clone_size: -
cdr3_nt: TGTGCCAGCAGCTTGGTTGGGGCCTTTAACACCGGGGAGCTGTTTTTT
cdr3_aa: CASSLVGAFNTGELFF

d_call: -
cdr3_length: 14
j_call: TRBJ2-2
v_call: TRBV15
clone_size: -
cdr3_nt: TGTGCCACCAGCAGAGGAGGGAACACCGGGGAGCTGTTTTTT
cdr3_aa: CATSRGGNTGELFF